The next 9 T cell receptor beta chains were all read from a single sample in a study of T cells after yellow fever vaccination. From the 5' RACE reads, TCRdb called clonotypes with MiXCR, one entry per CDR3 protein. The sample consists of a few hundred thousand distinct CDR3 sequences, around 6.8% of them appearing once. Here the sequenced sample was PBMCs, taken about 41 days after the first yellow fever vaccination. The receptors were sampled from a man aged 18 to 29 who received the YFV17D yellow fever vaccine.

This clonotype occurred a few times. The chain uses TRBV28 and TRBJ2-5; no reliable D call. Germline loops: CDR1 MDHEN, CDR2 SYDVKM. V dropped 5 bases and J dropped 5 bases, with 15 bases sitting between them. The CDR3 loop spans 14 amino acids. Here the CDR3 DNA reads TGTGCCAGCAGTCCCCATCACCCCCGGGAGACCCAGTACTTC. Translating it yields CASSPHHPRETQYF. Full variable domain (outside the CDR3, taken from reference TRBV28 and TRBJ2-5): DVKVTQSSRYLVKRTGEKVFLECVQDMDHENMFWYRQDPGLGLRLIYFSYDVKMKEKGDIPEGYSVSREKKERFSLILESASTNQTSMYLCASSPHHPRETQYFGPGTRLLVL.

V is TRBV5-1 and J is TRBJ1-6; tentative D call: TRBD1 (6 bases). The V end was cut by 4 bases, the J end by 8 bases, with 13 bases between. The germline V gene has CDR1 SGHRS and CDR2 YFSETQ. The CDR3 has 14 amino acids. CDR3 in DNA: TGCGCCAGCAGCCAGGACAGCCTTTATTCACCCCTCCACTTT. Its protein product is CASSQDSLYSPLHF.

This clonotype was detected ten times or more. This chain's CDR3 is CSAPRGTSVYEQYV. CDR3 nucleotides: TGCAGTGCACCCCGGGGGACTAGTGTCTACGAGCAGTACGTC. J is TRBJ2-7 and V is TRBV20-1; TRBD2 aligns across 8 bases. Trimming took 6 bases from V and 3 from J; bases not matched to a gene: 10. CDR3 length equals 14 residues. Germline V gene data show CDR1 as DFQATT and CDR2 as SNEGSKA (reference sequence).

This clonotype was detected ten times or more. This rearrangement joins TRBV7-2 to TRBJ1-4; D gene uncertain. The germline gives CDR1 SGHTA, CDR2 FQGNSA. The CDR3 has 15 residues. V was shortened by 1 base and J by 0 bases, with 6 bases between the two germline ends. The CDR3 DNA reads TGTGCCAGCAGCTTAGAAAGATCAACTAATGAAAAACTGTTTTTT. Its translation is CASSLERSTNEKLFF.

This clonotype was seen ten or more times. This chain uses TRBV6-2 or TRBV6-3 with TRBJ2-5, with D perhaps matching TRBD2 (5 bases). Per the germline V gene, CDR1 is MNHEY and CDR2 is SVGEGT. The CDR3 has 13 amino acids. Trimming left V 7 bases short and J 7 bases short, with 16 bases between. The CDR3 loop reads CASTPRTRGTQYF. In DNA, the CDR3 is TGTGCCAGCACCCCAAGGACCCGGGGGACCCAGTACTTC.

This clonotype was observed many times. The V gene is TRBV4-3, the J gene TRBJ2-5; D uncertain. This CDR3 has 13 residues. Germline V lookup: CDR1 LGHNA, CDR2 YSLEER. Deletions cut 0 bases from V and 5 bases from J, with 7 bases between. The CDR3 DNA follows: TGCGCCAGCAGCCAAGAGAGGACCGAGACCCAGTACTTC. Translated, it gives CASSQERTETQYF.

This chain links TRBV5-1 with TRBJ1-5; 10 bases align to TRBD1. Germline V gene data show CDR1 as SGHRS and CDR2 as YFSETQ. Unmatched junction bases numbered 4, after V lost 0 bases and J lost 7 bases. The length of the CDR3 is 15 residues. The CDR3: CASSLGTGGGQPQHF. CDR3 in DNA: TGCGCCAGCAGCTTGGGGACAGGGGGTGGACAGCCCCAGCATTTT.

This clonotype was counted a few times. The chain carries TRBV20-1 and TRBJ2-1; a weak D match, TRBD2 (6 bases). The V end lost 3 bases, the J end lost 3 bases, and 9 bases lay between the germline ends. The CDR3 spans 13 residues. The germline V gene encodes CDR1 DFQATT and CDR2 SNEGSKA (reference sequence). DNA for the CDR3: TGCAGTGCTAGCCCGGGACTCTACAATGAGCAGTTCTTC. The encoded protein is CSASPGLYNEQFF.

This clonotype has just a few counts. The chain is built from TRBV4-1 and TRBJ2-7; no reliable D call. Between the trimmed V and J ends, which lost 4 bases and 1 base, there was a span of 11 bases. CDR3 length: 14 residues. Per the germline V gene, CDR1 is MGHRA and CDR2 is YSYEKL. The CDR3 DNA is TGCGCCAGCAGCCCTGGGCGTGGATCCTACGAGCAGTACTTC. It specifies CASSPGRGSYEQYF.